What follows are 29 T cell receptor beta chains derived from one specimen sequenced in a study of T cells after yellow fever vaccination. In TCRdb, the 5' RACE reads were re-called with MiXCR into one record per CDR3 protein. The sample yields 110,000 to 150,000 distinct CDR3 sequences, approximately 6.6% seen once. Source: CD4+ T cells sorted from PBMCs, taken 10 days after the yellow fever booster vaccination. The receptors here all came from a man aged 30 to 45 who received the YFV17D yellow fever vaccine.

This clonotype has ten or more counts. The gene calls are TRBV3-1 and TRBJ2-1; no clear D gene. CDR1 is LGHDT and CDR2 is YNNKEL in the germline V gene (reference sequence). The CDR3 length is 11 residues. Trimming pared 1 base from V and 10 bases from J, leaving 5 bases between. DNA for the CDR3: TGTGCCAGCAGCCAAGCTCACGAGCAGTTCTTC. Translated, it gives CASSQAHEQFF.

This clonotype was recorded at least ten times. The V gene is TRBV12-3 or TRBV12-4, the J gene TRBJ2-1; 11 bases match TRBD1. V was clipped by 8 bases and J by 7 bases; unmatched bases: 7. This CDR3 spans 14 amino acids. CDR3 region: CASWGQGVGNEQFF. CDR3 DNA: TGTGCCAGCTGGGGACAGGGGGTAGGGAATGAGCAGTTCTTC.

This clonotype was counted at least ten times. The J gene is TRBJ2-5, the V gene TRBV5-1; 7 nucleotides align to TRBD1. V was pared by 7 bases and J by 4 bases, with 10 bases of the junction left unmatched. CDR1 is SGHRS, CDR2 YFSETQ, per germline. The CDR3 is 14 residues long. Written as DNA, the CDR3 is TGCGCCAGCTTTATAAGGGGGCTTGGAGAGACCCAGTACTTC. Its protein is CASFIRGLGETQYF.

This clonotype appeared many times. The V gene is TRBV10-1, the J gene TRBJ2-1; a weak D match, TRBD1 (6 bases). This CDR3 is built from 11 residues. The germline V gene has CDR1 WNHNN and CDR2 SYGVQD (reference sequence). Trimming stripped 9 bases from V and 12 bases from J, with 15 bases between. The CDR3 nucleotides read TGCGCCAGTGGAGGACAGAAGGGGCAGTTCTTC. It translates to CASGGQKGQFF.

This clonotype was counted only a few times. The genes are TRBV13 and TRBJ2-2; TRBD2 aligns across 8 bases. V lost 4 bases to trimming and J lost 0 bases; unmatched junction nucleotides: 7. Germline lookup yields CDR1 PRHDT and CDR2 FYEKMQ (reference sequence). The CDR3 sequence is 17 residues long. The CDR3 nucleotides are TGTGCCAGCAGCTCCACACTAGCGGCAGCGAACACCGGGGAGCTGTTTTTT. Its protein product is CASSSTLAAANTGELFF.

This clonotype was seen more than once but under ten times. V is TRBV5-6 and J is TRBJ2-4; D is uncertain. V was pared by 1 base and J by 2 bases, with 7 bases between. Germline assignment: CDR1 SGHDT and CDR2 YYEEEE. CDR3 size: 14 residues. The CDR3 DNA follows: TGTGCCAGCAGCTTGTTGGAGACCAAAAACATTCAGTACTTC. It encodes CASSLLETKNIQYF.

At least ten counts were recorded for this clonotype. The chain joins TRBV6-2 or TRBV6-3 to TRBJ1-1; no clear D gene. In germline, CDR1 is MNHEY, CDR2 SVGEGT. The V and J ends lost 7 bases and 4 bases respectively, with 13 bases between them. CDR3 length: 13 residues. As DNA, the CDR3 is TGTGCCAGCATTACCGAGGCGGGCACTGAAGCTTTCTTT. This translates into CASITEAGTEAFF.

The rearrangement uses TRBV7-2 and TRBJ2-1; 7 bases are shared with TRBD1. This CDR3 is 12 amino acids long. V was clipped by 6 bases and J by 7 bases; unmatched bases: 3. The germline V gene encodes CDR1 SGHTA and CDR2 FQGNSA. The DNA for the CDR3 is TGTGCCAGCAGGCAGACAGGGAATGAGCAGTTCTTC. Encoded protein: CASRQTGNEQFF.

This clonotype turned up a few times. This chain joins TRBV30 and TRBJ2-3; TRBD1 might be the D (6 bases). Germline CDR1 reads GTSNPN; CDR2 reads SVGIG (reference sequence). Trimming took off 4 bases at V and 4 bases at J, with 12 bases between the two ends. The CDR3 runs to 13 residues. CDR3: CAWKTDSSDTQYF. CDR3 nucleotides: TGTGCCTGGAAAACGGACAGTTCAGATACGCAGTATTTT.

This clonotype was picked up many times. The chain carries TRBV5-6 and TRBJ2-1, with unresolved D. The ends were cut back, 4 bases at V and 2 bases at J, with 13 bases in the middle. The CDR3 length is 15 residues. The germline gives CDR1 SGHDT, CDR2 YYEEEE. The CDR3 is CASSRVPGTYNEQFF. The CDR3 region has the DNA TGTGCCAGCAGCCGGGTACCGGGCACCTACAATGAGCAGTTCTTC.

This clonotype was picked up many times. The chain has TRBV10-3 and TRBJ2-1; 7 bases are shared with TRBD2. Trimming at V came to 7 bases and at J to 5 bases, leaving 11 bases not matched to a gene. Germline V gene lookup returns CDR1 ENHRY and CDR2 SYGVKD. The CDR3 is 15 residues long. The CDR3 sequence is CAINKIAGRNNEQFF. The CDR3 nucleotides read TGTGCCATCAACAAAATAGCGGGCAGAAACAATGAGCAGTTCTTC.

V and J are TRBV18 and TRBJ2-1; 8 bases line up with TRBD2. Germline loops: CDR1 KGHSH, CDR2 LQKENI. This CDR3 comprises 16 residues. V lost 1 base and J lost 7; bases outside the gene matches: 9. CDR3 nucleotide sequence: TGTGCCAGCTCACCACTCATGCTAGCGGGTGGGAATGAGCAGTTCTTC. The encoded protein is CASSPLMLAGGNEQFF.

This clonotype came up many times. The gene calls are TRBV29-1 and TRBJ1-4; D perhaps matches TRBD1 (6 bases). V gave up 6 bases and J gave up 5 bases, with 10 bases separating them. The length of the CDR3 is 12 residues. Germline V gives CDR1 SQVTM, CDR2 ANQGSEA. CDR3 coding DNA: TGCAGCGTCTGGGACACAAATGAAAAACTGTTTTTT. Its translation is CSVWDTNEKLFF.

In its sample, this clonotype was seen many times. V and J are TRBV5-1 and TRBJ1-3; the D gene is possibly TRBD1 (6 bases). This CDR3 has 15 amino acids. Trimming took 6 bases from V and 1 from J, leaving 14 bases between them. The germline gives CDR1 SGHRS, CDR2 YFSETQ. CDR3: CASTAADSSGNTIYF. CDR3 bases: TGCGCCAGCACCGCGGCGGACAGTTCTGGAAACACCATATATTTT.

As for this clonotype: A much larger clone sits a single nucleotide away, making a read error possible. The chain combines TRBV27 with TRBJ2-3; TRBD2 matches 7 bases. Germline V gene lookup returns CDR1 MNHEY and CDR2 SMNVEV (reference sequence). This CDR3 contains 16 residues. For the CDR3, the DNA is TGTGCCAGCTCCCCTTTCGGGGCGGGAGAAATGGATACGCGGTATTTT. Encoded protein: CASSPFGAGEMDTRYF.

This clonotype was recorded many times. CDR3 residues: CATSKPGEGWETQYF. The CDR3 DNA is TGTGCCACCAGCAAACCGGGAGAAGGTTGGGAGACCCAGTACTTC. The chain combines TRBV15 with TRBJ2-5; maybe TRBD2 (6 bases). Germline lookup yields CDR1 LNHNV and CDR2 YYDKDF (reference sequence). This CDR3 spans 15 amino acids. Trimming removed 4 bases from V and 5 bases from J, with 17 bases in between.

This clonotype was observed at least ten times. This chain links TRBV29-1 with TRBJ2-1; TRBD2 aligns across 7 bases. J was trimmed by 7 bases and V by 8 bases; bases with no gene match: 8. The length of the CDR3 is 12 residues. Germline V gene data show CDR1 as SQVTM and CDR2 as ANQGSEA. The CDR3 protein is CSMSAGSNEQFF. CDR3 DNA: TGCAGCATGTCAGCGGGAAGTAATGAGCAGTTCTTC.

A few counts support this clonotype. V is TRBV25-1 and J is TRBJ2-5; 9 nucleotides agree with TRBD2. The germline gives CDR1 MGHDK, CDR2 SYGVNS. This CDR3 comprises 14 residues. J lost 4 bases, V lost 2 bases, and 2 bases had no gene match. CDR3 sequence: CASSEKAGGETQYF. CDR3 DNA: TGTGCCAGCAGTGAAAAAGCGGGAGGAGAGACCCAGTACTTC. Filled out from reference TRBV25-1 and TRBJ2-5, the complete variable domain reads EADIYQTPRYLVIGTGKKITLECSQTMGHDKMYWYQQDPGMELHLIHYSYGVNSTEKGDLSSESTVSRIRTEHFPLTLESARPSHTSQYLCASSEKAGGETQYFGPGTRLLVL.

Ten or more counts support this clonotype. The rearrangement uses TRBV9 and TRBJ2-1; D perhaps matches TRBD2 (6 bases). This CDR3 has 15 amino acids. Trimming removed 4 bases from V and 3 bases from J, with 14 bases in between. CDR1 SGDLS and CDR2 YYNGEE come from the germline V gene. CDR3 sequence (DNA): TGTGCCAGCAGCCCCACTAGCAATAGCTACAATGAGCAGTTCTTC. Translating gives CASSPTSNSYNEQFF.

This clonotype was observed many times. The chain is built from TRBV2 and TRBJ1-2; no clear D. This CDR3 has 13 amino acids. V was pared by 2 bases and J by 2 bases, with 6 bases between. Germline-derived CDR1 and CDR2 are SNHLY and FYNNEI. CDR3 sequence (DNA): TGTGCCAGCAGTGAATACAACAACTATGGCTACACCTTC. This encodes CASSEYNNYGYTF.

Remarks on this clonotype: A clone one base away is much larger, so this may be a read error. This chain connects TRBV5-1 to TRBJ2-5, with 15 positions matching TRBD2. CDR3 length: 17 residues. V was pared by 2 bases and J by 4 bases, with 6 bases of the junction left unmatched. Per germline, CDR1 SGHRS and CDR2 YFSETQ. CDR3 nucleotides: TGCGCCAGCAGCTTCGGACTAGCGGGAGGGCTAGCAGAGACCCAGTACTTC. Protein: CASSFGLAGGLAETQYF.

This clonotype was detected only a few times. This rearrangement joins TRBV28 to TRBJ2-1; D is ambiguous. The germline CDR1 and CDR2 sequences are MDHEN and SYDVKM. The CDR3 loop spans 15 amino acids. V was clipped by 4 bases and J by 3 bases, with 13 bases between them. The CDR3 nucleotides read TGTGCCAGCAGTTCGTTGGGAAGTTACTACAATGAGCAGTTCTTC. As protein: CASSSLGSYYNEQFF.

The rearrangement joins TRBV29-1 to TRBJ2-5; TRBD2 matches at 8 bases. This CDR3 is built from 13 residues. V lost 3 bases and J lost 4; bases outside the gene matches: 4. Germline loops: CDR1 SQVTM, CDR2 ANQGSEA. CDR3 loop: CSVESGGGETQYF. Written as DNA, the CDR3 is TGCAGCGTTGAGTCGGGGGGGGGAGAGACCCAGTACTTC.

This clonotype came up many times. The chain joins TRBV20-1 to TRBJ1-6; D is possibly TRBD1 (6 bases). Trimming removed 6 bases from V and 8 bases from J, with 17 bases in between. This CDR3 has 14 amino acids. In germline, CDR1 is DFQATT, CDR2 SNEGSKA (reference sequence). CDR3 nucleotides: TGCAGTGCCAGATTACAGGGATTTGATTCACCCCTCCACTTT. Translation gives CSARLQGFDSPLHF.

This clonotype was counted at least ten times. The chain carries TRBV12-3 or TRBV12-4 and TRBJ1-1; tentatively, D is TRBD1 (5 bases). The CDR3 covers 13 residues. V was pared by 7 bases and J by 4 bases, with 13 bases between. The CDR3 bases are TGTGCCAGCAAGCAGGGTCTCGGCACTGAAGCTTTCTTT. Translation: CASKQGLGTEAFF.

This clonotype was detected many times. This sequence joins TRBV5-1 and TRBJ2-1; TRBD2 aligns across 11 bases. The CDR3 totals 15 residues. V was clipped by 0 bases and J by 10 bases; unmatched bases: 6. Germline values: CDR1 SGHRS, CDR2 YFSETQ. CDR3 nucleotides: TGCGCCAGCAGCTTGGTCCTAGCGGGAGGAGACGAGCAGTTCTTC. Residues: CASSLVLAGGDEQFF. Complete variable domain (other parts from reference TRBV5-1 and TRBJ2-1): KAGVTQTPRYLIKTRGQQVTLSCSPISGHRSVSWYQQTPGQGLQFLFEYFSETQRNKGNFPGRFSGRQFSNSRSEMNVSTLELGDSALYLCASSLVLAGGDEQFFGPGTRLTVL.

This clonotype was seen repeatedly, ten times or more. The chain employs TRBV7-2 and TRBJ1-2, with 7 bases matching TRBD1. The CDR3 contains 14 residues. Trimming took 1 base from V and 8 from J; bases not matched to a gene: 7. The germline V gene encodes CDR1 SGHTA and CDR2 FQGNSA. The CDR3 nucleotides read TGTGCCAGCAGCTTAGTACAGGGGAGTAAGGGCTACACCTTC. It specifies CASSLVQGSKGYTF.

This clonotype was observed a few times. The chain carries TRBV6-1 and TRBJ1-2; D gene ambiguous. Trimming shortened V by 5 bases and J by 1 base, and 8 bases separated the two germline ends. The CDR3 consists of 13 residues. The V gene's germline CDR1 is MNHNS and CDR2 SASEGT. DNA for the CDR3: TGTGCCAGCAGTAAGGACTTTAACTATGGCTACACCTTC. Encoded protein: CASSKDFNYGYTF.

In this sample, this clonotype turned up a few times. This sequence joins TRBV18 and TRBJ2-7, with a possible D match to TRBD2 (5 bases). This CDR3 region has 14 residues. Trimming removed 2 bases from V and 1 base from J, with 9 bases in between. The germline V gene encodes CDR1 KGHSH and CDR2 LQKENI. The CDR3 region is CASSPETGSYEQYF. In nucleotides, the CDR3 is TGTGCCAGCTCACCAGAGACGGGATCCTACGAGCAGTACTTC.